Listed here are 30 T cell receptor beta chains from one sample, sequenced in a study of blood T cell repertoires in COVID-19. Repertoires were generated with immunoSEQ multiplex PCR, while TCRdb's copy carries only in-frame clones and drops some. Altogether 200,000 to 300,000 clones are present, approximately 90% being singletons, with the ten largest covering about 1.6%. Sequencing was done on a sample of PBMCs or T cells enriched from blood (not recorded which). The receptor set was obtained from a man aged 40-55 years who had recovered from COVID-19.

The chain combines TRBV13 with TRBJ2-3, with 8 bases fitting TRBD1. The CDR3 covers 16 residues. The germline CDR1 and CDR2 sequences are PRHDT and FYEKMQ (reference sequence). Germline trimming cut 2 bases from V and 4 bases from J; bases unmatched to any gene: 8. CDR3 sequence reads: CASSLSGRGRADTQYF. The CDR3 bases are TGTGCCAGCAGCTTATCCGGCAGGGGGCGAGCAGATACGCAGTATTTT.

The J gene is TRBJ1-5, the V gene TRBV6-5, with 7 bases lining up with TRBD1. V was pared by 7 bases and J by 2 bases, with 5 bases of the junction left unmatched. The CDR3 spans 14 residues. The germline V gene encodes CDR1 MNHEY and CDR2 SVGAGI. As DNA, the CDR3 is TGTGCCAGCACTACAGGGGCGGGCAATCAGCCCCAGCATTTT. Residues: CASTTGAGNQPQHF.

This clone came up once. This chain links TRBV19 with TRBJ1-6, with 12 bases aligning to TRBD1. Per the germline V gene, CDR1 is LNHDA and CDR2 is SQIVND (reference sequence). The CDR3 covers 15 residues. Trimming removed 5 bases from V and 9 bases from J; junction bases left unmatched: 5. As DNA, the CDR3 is TGTGCCAGTAGTCCCCGGGACAGGGGGCTTTCACCCCTCCACTTT. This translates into CASSPRDRGLSPLHF.

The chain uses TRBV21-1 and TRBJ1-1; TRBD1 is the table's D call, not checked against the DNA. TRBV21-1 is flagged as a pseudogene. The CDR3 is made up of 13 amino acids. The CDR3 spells CASKGQGNTEAFF. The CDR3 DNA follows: TGTGCCAGCAAGGGACAGGGGAACACTGAAGCTTTCTTT.

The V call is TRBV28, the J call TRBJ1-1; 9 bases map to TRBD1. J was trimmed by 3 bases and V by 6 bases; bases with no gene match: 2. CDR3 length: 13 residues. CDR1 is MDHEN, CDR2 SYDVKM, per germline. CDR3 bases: TGTGCCAGCAGGGGACAGGGATACACTGAAGCTTTCTTT. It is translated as CASRGQGYTEAFF. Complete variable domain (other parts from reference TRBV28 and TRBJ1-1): DVKVTQSSRYLVKRTGEKVFLECVQDMDHENMFWYRQDPGLGLRLIYFSYDVKMKEKGDIPEGYSVSREKKERFSLILESASTNQTSMYLCASRGQGYTEAFFGQGTRLTVV.

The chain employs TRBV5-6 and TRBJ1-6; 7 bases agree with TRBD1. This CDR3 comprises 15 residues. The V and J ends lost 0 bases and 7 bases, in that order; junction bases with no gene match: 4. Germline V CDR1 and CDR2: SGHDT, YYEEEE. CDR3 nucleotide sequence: TGTGCCAGCAGCTTGGGACAGGGATACAATTCACCCCTCCACTTT. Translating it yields CASSLGQGYNSPLHF.

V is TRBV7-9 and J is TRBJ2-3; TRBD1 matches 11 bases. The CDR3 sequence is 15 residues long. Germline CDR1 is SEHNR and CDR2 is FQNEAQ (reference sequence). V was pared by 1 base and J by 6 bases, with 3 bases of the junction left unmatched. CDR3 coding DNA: TGTGCCAGCAGCTTAGGGGACAGGGGGGCGGATACGCAGTATTTT. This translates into CASSLGDRGADTQYF.

The CDR3 reads CASSQERDFNEQFF. CDR3 sequence (DNA): TGTGCCAGCAGCCAAGAAAGGGACTTCAATGAGCAGTTCTTC. This chain links TRBV4-2 with TRBJ2-1; perhaps TRBD2 as D (6 bases). The CDR3 has 14 residues. Per the germline V gene, CDR1 is LGHNA and CDR2 is YNFKEQ. Trimming shortened V by 0 bases and J by 6 bases, and 9 bases separated the two germline ends.

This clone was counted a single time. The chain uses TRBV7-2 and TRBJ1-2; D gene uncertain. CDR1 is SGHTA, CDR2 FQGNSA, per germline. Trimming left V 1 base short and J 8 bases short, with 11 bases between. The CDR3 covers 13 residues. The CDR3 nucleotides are TGTGCCAGCAGCTTAGAGGAGGCGCGCGGCTACACCTTC. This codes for CASSLEEARGYTF.

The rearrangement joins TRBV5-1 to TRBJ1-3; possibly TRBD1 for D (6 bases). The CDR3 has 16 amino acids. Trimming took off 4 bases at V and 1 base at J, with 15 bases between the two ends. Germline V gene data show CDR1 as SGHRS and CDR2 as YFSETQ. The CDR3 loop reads CASSALQGPSGNTIYF. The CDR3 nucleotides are TGCGCCAGCAGCGCCTTGCAGGGGCCTTCTGGAAACACCATATATTTT.

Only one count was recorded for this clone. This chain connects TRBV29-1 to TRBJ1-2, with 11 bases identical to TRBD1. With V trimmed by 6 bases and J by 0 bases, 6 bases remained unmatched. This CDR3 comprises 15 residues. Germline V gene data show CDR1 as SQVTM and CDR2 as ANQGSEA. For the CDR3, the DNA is TGCAGCGTCCCGGGACAGGGGGAAGCTAACTATGGCTACACCTTC. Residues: CSVPGQGEANYGYTF.

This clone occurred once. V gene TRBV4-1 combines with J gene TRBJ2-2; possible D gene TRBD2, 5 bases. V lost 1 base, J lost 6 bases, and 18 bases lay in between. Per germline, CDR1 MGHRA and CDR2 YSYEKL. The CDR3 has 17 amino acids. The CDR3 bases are TGCGCCAGCAGCCAAGTGGCTAGCCCAATGAGGGCCGGGGAGCTGTTTTTT. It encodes CASSQVASPMRAGELFF.

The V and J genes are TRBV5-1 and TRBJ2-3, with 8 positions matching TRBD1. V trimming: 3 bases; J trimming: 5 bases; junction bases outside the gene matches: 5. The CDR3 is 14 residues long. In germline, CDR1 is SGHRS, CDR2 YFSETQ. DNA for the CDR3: TGCGCCAGCAGCTCGGACAGGGTGGGAGATACGCAGTATTTT. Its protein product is CASSSDRVGDTQYF.

CDR3 region: CASRPSGTGHRPQHF. The CDR3 DNA follows: TGTGCCAGTAGGCCCTCGGGGACAGGCCATAGGCCCCAGCATTTT. The chain links TRBV19 to TRBJ1-5, with 8 bases matching TRBD1. Germline V gene lookup returns CDR1 LNHDA and CDR2 SQIVND (reference sequence). CDR3 length equals 15 residues. The V gene end was trimmed by 6 bases and the J gene end by 9 bases; junction bases not matched to a gene: 13.

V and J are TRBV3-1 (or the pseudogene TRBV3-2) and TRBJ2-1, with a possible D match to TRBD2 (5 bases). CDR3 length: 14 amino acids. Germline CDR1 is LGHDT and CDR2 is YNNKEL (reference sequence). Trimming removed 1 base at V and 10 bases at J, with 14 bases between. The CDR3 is CASSQGHGASEQFF. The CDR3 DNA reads TGTGCCAGCAGCCAAGGGCACGGAGCTAGCGAGCAGTTCTTC.

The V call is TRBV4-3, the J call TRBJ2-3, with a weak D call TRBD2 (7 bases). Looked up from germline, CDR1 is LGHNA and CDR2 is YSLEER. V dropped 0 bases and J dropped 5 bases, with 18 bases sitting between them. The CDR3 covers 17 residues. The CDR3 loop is CASSQDERGGRQDTQYF. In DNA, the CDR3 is TGCGCCAGCAGCCAAGATGAGAGGGGGGGCCGCCAAGATACGCAGTATTTT.

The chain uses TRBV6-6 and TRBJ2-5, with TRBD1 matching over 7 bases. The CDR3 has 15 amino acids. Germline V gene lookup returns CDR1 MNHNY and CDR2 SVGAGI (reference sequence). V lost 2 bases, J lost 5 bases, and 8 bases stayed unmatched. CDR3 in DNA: TGTGCCAGCAGTTACGGGACAGTCGGGTTGGAGACCCAGTACTTC. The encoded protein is CASSYGTVGLETQYF.

The CDR3 nucleotides read TGCGCCAGCACCCTCGGGGCTAGCGGGAACACAGATACGCAGTATTTT. Translated, it gives CASTLGASGNTDTQYF. The gene calls are TRBV5-1 and TRBJ2-3, with 9 nucleotides matching TRBD2. V lost 6 bases and J lost 2; bases outside the gene matches: 10. The CDR3 has 16 amino acids. CDR1 and CDR2 from the germline V gene are SGHRS and YFSETQ.

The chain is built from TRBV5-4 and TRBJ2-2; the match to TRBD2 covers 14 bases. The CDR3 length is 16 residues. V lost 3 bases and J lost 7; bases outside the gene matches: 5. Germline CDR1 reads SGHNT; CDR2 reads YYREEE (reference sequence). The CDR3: CASSSGTSGGGGELFF. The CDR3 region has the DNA TGTGCCAGCAGCTCCGGGACTAGCGGGGGCGGCGGGGAGCTGTTTTTT.

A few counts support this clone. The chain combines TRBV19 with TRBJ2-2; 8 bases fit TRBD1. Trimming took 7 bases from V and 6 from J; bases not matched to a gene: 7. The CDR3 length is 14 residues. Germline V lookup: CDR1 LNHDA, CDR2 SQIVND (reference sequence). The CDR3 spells CASTNRGTSGELFF. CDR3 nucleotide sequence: TGTGCCAGTACAAACAGGGGGACGTCCGGGGAGCTGTTTTTT.

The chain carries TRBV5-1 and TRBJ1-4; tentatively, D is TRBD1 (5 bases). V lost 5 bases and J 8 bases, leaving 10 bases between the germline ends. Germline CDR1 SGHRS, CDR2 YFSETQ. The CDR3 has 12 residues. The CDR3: CASSWRGEKLFF. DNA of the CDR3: TGCGCCAGCAGTTGGCGGGGCGAAAAACTGTTTTTT.

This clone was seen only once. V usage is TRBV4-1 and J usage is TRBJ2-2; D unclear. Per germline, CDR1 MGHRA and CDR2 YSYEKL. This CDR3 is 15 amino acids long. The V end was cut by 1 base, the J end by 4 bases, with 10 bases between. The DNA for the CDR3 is TGCGCCAGCAGCCAAGCTCTTTTCGTCACCGGGGAGCTGTTTTTT. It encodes CASSQALFVTGELFF.

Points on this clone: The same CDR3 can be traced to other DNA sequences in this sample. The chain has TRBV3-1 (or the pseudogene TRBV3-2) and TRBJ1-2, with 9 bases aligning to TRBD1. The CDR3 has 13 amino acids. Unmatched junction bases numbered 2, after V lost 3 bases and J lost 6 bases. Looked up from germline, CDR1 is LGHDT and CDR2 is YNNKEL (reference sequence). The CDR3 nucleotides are TGTGCCAGCAGCCAGGGACAGGGTGATGGCTACACCTTC. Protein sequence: CASSQGQGDGYTF.

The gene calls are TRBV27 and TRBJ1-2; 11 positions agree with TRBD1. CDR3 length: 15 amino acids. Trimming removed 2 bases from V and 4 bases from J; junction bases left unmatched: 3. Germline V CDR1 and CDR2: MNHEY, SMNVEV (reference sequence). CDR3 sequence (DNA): TGTGCCAGCAGTTTACGGACAGGGGGCGGCTATGGCTACACCTTC. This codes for CASSLRTGGGYGYTF.

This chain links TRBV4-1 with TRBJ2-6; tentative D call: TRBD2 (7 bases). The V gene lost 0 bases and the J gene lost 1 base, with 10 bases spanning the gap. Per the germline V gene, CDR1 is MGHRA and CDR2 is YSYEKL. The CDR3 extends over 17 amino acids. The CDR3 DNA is TGCGCCAGCAGCCAAGATGGGGGGGCGTCTGGGGCCAACGTCCTGACTTTC. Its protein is CASSQDGGASGANVLTF.

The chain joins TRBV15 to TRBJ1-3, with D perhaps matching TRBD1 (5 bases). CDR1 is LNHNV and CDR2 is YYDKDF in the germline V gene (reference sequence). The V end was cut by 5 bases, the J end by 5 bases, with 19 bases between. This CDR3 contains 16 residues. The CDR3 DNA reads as TGTGCCACCAGCGTCTGGGCGGGGCAGGCTAGAAACACCATATATTTT. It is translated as CATSVWAGQARNTIYF.

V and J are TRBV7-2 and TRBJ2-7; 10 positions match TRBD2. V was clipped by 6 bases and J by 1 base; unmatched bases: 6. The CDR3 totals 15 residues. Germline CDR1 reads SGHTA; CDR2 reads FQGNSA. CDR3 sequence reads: CASSPSGGTSYEQYF. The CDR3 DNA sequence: TGTGCCAGCAGTCCTAGCGGGGGAACATCCTACGAGCAGTACTTC.

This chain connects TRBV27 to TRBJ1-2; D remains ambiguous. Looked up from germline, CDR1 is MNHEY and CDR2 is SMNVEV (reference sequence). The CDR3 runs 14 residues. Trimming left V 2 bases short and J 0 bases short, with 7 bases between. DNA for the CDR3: TGTGCCAGCAGTTTAGTCAGATCTAACTATGGCTACACCTTC. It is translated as CASSLVRSNYGYTF.

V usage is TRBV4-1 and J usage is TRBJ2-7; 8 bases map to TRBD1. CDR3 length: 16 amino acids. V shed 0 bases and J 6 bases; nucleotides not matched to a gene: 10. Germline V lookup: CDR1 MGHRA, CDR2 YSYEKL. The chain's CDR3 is CASSQDSRQGAREQYF. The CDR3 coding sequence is TGCGCCAGCAGCCAAGATAGTAGGCAGGGGGCGCGCGAGCAGTACTTC.

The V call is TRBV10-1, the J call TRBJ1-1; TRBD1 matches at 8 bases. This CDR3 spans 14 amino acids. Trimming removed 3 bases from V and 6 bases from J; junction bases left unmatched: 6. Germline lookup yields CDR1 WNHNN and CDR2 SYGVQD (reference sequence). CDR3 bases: TGCGCCAGCAGTGAAAATACAGGGGGAGCTGAAGCTTTCTTT. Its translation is CASSENTGGAEAFF.